This paragraph covers one TCR beta chain sequence. This sample was included in a study of cytomegalovirus exposure and HLA in healthy donors. Primers included in the PCR were 60 Vbeta and 13 Jbeta primers. Clones were read by immunoSEQ multiplex PCR, and TCRdb kept only the in-frame ones, dropping some. The sample carries some 130,000 clones, 85% to 90% recorded once. Germline CDR1 reads SGHAT; CDR2 reads FQDESV (reference sequence). The CDR3 is 15 residues long. Deletions cut 5 bases from V and 3 bases from J, with 13 bases between. The TCR sequence derives from a woman under 40 in good health and CMV-seronegative. The sample taken for sequencing was PBMCs. The chain couples TRBV11-1 to TRBJ1-4; possible D gene TRBD1, 6 bases. The CDR3 DNA reads as TGTGCCAGCAGCCACCGGACAGCTCCTAATGAAAAACTGTTTTTT. Its protein product is CASSHRTAPNEKLFF.